This T cell receptor (beta chain) was captured by sequencing in a study of shared T cell receptors in the human thymus. Using immunoSEQ multiplex PCR, the repertoire was profiled, and TCRdb retains in-frame clones only, with some absent. The profile shows over 65,000 clones, roughly 96% of them singletons. This TCR was sampled from a human donor. The sample was thymocytes.

DNA of the CDR3: TGCGCCAGCAGTCAAGAGGGGAAGAGGGAGCTGTTTTTT. Residues: CASSQEGKRELFF. The V call is TRBV23-1, the J call TRBJ2-2; the D call may be TRBD1 or TRBD2 (5 bases each). TRBV23-1 is marked as an open reading frame, function uncertain. V shed 2 bases and J shed 9 bases, with 10 bases lying between them. The CDR3 is made up of 13 amino acids.